A single TCR beta chain is shown here with its context. The sample comes from a study of cytomegalovirus exposure and HLA in healthy donors. The PCR was carried out with 60 Vbeta primers and 13 Jbeta primers. Sequencing used immunoSEQ multiplex PCR; TCRdb keeps in-frame clones, though not all of them. The sample includes some 88,000 clones, 63% of them seen just once. Germline-derived CDR1 and CDR2 are SGDLS and YYNGEE. The CDR3 runs 14 residues. Trimming left V 4 bases short and J 11 bases short, with 16 bases between. Material for sequencing was PBMCs. The chain employs TRBV9 and TRBJ1-6; no definite D call. This TCR came from a woman aged 25 to 39 in good health and CMV-seronegative. CDR3 sequence: CASSLGAEIAPLHF. In nucleotides, the CDR3 is TGTGCCAGCAGCCTCGGAGCAGAGATTGCACCCCTCCACTTT.